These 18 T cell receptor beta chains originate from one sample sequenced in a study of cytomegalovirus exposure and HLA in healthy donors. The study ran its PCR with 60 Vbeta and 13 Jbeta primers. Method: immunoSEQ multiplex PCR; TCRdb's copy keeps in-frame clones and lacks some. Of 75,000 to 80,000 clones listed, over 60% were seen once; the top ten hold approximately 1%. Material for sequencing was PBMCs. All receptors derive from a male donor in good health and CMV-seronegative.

CDR3 in DNA: TGTGCCAGCAGCTTCACAGGGTCCTCTGGAAACACCATATATTTT. Translating gives CASSFTGSSGNTIYF. This chain uses TRBV5-4 with TRBJ1-3, with D maybe TRBD1 (6 bases). Between the trimmed V and J ends, which lost 2 bases and 0 bases, there was a span of 9 bases. Germline V gene sequence: CDR1 SGHNT, CDR2 YYREEE (reference sequence). The CDR3 runs 15 residues. The full variable domain, its missing parts supplied by reference TRBV5-4 and TRBJ1-3, is ETGVTQSPTHLIKTRGQQVTLRCSSQSGHNTVSWYQQALGQGPQFIFQYYREEENGRGNFPPRFSGLQFPNYSSELNVNALELDDSALYLCASSFTGSSGNTIYFGEGSWLTVV.

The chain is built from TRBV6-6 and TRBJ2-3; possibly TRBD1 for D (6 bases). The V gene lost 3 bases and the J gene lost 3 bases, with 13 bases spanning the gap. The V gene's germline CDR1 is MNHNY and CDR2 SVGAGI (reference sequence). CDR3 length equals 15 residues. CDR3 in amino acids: CASSYLDRGTDTQYF. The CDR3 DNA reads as TGTGCCAGCAGTTATTTGGACAGAGGTACAGATACGCAGTATTTT.

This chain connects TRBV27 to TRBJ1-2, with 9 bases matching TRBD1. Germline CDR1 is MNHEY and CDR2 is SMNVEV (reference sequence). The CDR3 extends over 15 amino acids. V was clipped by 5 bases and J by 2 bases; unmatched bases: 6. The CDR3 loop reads CASSHGTGKNYGYTF. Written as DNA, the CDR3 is TGTGCCAGCAGTCACGGGACAGGGAAAAACTATGGCTACACCTTC.

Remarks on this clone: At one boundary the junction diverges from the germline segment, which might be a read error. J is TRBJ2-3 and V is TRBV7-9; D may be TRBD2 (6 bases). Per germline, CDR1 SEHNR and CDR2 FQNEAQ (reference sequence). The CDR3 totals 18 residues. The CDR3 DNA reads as TGTTCCAGCAGCTCGACGGCGGGATTTGGAACGAGCGCAGATACGCAGTATTTT. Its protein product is CSSSSTAGFGTSADTQYF. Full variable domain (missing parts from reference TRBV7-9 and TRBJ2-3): DTGVSQNPRHKITKRGQNVTFRCDPISEHNRLYWYRQTLGQGPEFLTYFQNEAQLEKSRLLSDRFSAERPKGSFSTLEIQRTEQGDSAMYLCSSSSTAGFGTSADTQYFGPGTRLTVL.

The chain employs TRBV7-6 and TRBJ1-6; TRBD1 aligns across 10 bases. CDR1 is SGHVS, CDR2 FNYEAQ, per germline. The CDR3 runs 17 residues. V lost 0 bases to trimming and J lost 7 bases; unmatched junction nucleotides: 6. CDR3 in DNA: TGTGCCAGCAGCTTAGCGTTACCGGGACAGGGGAATTCACCCCTCCACTTT. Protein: CASSLALPGQGNSPLHF. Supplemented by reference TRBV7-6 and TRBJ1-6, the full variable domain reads GAGVSQSPRYKVTKRGQDVALRCDPISGHVSLYWYRQALGQGPEFLTYFNYEAQQDKSGLPNDRFSAERPEGSISTLTIQRTEQRDSAMYRCASSLALPGQGNSPLHFGNGTRLTVT.

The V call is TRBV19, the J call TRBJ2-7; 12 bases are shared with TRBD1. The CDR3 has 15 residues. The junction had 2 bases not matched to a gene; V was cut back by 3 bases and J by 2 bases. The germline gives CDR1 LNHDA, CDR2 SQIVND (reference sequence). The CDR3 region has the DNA TGTGCCAGTAGTATTCGGGACAGGGGGCCCTACGAGCAGTACTTC. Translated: CASSIRDRGPYEQYF.

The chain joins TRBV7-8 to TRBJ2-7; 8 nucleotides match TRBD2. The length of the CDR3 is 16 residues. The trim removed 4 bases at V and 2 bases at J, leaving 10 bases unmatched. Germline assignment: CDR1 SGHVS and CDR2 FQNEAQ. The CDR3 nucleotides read TGTGCCAGCAGCTCCTGGGTAGCGGGATCCACCTACGAGCAGTACTTC. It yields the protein CASSSWVAGSTYEQYF.

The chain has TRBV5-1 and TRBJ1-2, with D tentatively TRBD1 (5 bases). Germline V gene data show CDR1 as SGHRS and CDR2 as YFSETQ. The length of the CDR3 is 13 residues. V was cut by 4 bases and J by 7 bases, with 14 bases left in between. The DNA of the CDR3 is TGCGCCAGCAGCGCGACAGACCCCCGTGGCTACACCTTC. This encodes CASSATDPRGYTF.

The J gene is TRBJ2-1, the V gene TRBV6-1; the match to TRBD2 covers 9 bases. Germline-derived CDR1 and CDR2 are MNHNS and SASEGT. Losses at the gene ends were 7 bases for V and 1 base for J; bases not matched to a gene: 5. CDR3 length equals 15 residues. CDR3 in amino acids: CASNPRGGSYNEQFF. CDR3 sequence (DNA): TGTGCCAGCAATCCGCGGGGGGGATCCTACAATGAGCAGTTCTTC.

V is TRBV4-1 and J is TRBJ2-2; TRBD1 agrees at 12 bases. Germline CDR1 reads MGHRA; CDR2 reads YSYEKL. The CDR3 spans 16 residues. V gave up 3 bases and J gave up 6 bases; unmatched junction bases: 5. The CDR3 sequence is CASSHAGTGGPGELFF. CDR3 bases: TGCGCCAGCAGCCATGCCGGGACAGGGGGCCCCGGGGAGCTGTTTTTT.

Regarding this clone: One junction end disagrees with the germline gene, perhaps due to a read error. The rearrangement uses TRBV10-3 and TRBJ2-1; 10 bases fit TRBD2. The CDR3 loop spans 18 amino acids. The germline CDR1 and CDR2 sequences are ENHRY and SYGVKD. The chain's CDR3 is CAISESTLGLANSGSPVF. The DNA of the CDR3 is TGTGCCATCAGTGAGTCGACTCTGGGACTAGCGAACTCGGGCTCCCCGGTCTTC.

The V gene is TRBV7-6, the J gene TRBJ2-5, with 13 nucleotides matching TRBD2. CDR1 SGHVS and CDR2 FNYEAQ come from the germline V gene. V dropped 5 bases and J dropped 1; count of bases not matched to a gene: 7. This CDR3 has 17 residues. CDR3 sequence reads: CASSLIRTSGGQETQYF. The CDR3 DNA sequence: TGTGCCAGCAGCCTCATAAGGACTAGCGGGGGCCAAGAGACCCAGTACTTC.

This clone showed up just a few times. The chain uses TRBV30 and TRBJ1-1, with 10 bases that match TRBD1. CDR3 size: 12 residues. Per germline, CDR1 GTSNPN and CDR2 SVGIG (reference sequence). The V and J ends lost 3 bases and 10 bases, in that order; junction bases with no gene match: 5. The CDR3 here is CAWRGTGASAFF. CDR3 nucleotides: TGTGCCTGGAGGGGGACAGGGGCATCAGCTTTCTTT.

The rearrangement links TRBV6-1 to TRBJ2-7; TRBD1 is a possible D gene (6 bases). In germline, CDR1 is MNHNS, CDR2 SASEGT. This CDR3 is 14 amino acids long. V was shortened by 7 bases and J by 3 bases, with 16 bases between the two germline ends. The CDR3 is CASTVGAGGYEQYF. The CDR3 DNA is TGTGCCAGCACGGTGGGGGCAGGTGGCTACGAGCAGTACTTC.

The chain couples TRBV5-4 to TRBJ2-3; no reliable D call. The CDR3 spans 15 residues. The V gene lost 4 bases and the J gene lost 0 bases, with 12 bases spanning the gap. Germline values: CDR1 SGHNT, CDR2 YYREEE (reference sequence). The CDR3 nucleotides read TGTGCCAGCAGCCCTAGAATCGCTAGCACAGATACGCAGTATTTT. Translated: CASSPRIASTDTQYF.

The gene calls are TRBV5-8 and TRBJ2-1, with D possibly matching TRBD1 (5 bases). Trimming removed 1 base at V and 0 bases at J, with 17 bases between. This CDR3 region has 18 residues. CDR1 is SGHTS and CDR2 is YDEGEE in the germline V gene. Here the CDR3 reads CASSLFQGVTSSYNEQFF. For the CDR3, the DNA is TGTGCCAGCAGCTTGTTCCAGGGCGTAACGAGCTCCTACAATGAGCAGTTCTTC.

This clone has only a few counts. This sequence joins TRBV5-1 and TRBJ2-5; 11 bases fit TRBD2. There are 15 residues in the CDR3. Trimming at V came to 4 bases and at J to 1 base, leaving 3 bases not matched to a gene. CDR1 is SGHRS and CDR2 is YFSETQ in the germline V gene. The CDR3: CASSIGTSGQETQYF. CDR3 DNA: TGCGCCAGCAGCATCGGGACTAGCGGCCAAGAGACCCAGTACTTC.

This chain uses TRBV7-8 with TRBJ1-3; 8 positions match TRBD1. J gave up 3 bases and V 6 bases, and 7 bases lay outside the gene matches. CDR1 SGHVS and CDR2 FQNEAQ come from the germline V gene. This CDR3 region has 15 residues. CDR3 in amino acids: CASSRTGIFGNTIYF. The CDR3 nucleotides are TGTGCCAGCAGTCGGACAGGGATCTTTGGAAACACCATATATTTT.